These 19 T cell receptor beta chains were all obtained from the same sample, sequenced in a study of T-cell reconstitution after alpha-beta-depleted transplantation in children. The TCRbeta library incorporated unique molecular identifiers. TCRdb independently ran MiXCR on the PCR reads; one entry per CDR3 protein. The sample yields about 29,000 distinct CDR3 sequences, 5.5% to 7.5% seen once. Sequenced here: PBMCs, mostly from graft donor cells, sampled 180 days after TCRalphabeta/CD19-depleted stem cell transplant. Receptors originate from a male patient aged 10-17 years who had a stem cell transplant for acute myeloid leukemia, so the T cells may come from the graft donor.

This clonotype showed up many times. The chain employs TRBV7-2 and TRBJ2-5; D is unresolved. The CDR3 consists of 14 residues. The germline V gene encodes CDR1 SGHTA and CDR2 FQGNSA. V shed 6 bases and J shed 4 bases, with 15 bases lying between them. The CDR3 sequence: CASRTVGSRETQYF. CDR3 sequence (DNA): TGTGCCAGCAGAACCGTGGGATCTAGAGAGACCCAGTACTTC. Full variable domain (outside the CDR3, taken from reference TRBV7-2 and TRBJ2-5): GAGVSQSPSNKVTEKGKDVELRCDPISGHTALYWYRQSLGQGLEFLIYFQGNSAPDKSGLPSDRFSAERTGGSVSTLTIQRTQQEDSAVYLCASRTVGSRETQYFGPGTRLLVL.

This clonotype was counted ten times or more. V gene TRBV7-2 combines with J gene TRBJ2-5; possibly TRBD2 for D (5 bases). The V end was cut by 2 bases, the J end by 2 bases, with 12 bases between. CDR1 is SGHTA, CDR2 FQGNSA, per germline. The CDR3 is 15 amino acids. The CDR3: CASSLTGGSQETQYF. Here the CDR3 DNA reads TGTGCCAGCAGCTTAACGGGTGGGAGTCAAGAGACCCAGTACTTC.

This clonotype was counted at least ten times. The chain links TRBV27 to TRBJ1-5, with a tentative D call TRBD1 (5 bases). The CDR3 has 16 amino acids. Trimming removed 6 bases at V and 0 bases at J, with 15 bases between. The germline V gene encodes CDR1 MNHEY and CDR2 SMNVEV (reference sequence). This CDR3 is CASRTGTENSNQPQHF. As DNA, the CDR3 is TGTGCCAGCAGAACCGGGACCGAAAATAGCAATCAGCCCCAGCATTTT.

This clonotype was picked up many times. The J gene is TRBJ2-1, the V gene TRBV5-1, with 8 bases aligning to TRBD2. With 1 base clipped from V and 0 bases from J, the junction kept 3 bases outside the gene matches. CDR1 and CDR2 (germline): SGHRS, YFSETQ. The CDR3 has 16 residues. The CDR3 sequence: CASSLKRGSSYNEQFF. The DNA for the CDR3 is TGCGCCAGCAGCTTGAAGCGGGGGAGCTCCTACAATGAGCAGTTCTTC.

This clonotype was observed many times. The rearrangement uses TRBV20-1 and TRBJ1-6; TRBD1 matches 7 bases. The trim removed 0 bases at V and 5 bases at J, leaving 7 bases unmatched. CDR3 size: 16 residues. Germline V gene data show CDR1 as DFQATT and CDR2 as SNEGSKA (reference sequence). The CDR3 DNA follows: TGCAGTGCTAGAGATAGGGGACAGTTAGATAATTCACCCCTCCACTTT. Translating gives CSARDRGQLDNSPLHF.

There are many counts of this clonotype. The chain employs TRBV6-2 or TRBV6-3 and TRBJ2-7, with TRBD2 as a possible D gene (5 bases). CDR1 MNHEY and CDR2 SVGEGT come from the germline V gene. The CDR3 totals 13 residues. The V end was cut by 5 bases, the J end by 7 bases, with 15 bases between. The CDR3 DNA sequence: TGTGCCAGCAGTCCCCCGAGGGCGAGTGAGCAGTACTTC. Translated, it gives CASSPPRASEQYF.

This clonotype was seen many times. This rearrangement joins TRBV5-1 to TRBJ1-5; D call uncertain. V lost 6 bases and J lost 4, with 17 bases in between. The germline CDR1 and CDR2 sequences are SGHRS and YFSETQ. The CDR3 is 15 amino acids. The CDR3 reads CASKLGPEPNQPQHF. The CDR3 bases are TGCGCCAGCAAACTGGGCCCTGAACCTAATCAGCCCCAGCATTTT. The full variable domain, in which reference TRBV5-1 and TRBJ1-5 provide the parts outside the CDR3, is KAGVTQTPRYLIKTRGQQVTLSCSPISGHRSVSWYQQTPGQGLQFLFEYFSETQRNKGNFPGRFSGRQFSNSRSEMNVSTLELGDSALYLCASKLGPEPNQPQHFGDGTRLSIL.

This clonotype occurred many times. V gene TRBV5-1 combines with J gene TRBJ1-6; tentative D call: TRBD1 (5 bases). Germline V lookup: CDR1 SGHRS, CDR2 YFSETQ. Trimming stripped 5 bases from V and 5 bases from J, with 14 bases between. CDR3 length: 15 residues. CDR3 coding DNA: TGCGCCAGCAGGTGGGGGTCTCTGGATAATTCACCCCTCCACTTT. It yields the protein CASRWGSLDNSPLHF.

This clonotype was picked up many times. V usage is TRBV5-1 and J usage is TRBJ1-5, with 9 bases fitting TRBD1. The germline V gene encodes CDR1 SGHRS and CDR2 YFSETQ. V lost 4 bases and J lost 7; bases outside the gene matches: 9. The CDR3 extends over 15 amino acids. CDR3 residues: CASSAETGGGQPQHF. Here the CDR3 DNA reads TGCGCCAGCAGCGCCGAGACAGGGGGTGGGCAGCCCCAGCATTTT.

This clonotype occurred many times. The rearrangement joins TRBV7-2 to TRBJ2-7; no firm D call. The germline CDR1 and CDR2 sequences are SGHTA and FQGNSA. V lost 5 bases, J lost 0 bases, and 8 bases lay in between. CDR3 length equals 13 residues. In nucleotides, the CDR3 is TGTGCCAGCAGCCCGTTCAGCTCCTACGAGCAGTACTTC. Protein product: CASSPFSSYEQYF.

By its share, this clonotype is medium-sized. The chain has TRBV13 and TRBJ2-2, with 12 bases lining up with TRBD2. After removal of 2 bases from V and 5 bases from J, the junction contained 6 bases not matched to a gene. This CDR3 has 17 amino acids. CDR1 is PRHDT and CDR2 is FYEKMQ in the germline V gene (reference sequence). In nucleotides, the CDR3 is TGTGCCAGCAGCTTACCTAGGACTAGCGGGGTGACCGGGGAGCTGTTTTTT. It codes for CASSLPRTSGVTGELFF.

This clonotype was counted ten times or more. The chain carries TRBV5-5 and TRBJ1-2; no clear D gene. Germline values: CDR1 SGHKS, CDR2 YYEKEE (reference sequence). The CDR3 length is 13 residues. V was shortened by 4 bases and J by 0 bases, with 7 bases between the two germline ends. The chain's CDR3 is CASSKEPNYGYTF. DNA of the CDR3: TGTGCCAGCAGCAAAGAACCTAACTATGGCTACACCTTC.

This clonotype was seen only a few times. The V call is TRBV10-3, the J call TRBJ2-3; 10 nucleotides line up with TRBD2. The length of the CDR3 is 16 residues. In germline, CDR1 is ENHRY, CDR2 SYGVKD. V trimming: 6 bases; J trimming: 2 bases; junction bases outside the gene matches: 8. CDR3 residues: CAISPSLAGDTDTQYF. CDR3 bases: TGTGCCATCAGCCCCTCCCTAGCGGGAGACACAGATACGCAGTATTTT.

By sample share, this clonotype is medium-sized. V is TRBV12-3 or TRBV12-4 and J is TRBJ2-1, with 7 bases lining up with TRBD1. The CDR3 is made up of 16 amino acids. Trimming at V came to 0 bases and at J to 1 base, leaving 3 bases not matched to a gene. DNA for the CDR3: TGTGCCAGCAGTTTAGCCGGGACAGCGTCCTACAATGAGCAGTTCTTC. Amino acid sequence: CASSLAGTASYNEQFF.

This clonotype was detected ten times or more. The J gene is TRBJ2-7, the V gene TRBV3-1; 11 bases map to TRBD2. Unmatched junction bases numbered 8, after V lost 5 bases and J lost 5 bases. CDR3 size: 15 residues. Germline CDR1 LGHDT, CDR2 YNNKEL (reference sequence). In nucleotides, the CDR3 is TGTGCCAGCAGCTCATTAGCGGGAGGGAGCAACGAGCAGTACTTC. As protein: CASSSLAGGSNEQYF.

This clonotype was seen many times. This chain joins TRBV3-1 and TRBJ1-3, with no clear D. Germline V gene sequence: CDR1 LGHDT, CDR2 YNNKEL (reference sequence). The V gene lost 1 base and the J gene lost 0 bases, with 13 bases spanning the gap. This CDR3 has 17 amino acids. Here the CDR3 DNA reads TGTGCCAGCAGCCAAGTCACCGGACGGTCCTCTGGAAACACCATATATTTT. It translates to CASSQVTGRSSGNTIYF.

CDR3: CASSLAVNTEAFF. The CDR3 DNA follows: TGCGCCAGCAGCTTGGCAGTGAACACTGAAGCTTTCTTT. The V call is TRBV5-1, the J call TRBJ1-1; D is undetermined. This CDR3 has 13 residues. The ends were cut back, 0 bases at V and 0 bases at J, with 3 bases in the middle. Germline V gene lookup returns CDR1 SGHRS and CDR2 YFSETQ.

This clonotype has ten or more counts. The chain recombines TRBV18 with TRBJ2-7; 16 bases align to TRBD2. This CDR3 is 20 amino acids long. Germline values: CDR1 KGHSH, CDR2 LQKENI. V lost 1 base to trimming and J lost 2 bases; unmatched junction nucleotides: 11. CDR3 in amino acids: CASSPLPGTSGRAYAYEQYF. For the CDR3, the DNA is TGTGCCAGCTCACCACTCCCTGGGACTAGCGGGAGGGCGTACGCCTACGAGCAGTACTTC.

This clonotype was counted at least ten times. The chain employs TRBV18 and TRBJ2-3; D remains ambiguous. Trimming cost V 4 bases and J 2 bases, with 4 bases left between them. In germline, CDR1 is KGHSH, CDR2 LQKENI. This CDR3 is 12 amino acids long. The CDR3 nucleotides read TGTGCCAGCTCACGATACACAGATACGCAGTATTTT. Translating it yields CASSRYTDTQYF.